One sample yielded the 21 T cell receptor beta chains listed below, sequenced in a study of T-cell reconstitution after alpha-beta-depleted transplantation in children. A TCRbeta library incorporating unique molecular identifiers was prepared. Each CDR3 protein is one row after TCRdb ran MiXCR on the PCR reads. Of approximately 500,000 distinct CDR3 sequences detected, 8% to 11% appear once; the ten largest clones hold about 2.1%. This material consisted of PBMCs, taken before TCRalphabeta/CD19-depleted stem cell transplant. All receptors come from a child younger than 10 with inherited bone marrow failure, due to receive a stem cell transplant.

This clonotype was recorded a few times. The genes are TRBV5-1 and TRBJ2-7; 7 nucleotides agree with TRBD1. With 3 bases clipped from V and 4 bases from J, the junction kept 10 bases outside the gene matches. Germline V CDR1 and CDR2: SGHRS, YFSETQ. The length of the CDR3 is 15 residues. The CDR3 reads CASSSDAGTVYEQYF. The CDR3, as DNA: TGCGCCAGCAGCTCGGACGCCGGGACAGTTTACGAGCAGTACTTC.

This clonotype was recorded at least ten times. The chain carries TRBV4-3 and TRBJ2-7; D is tentatively TRBD1 or TRBD2 (6 bases each). This CDR3 contains 16 residues. Germline V gene data show CDR1 as LGHNA and CDR2 as YSLEER. The V end was cut by 0 bases, the J end by 7 bases, with 19 bases between. CDR3 amino acids: CASSQDLSGGGSEQYF. The CDR3 DNA follows: TGCGCCAGCAGCCAAGATCTCAGCGGAGGGGGTAGTGAGCAGTACTTC.

This clonotype was found many times. The J gene is TRBJ2-3, the V gene TRBV7-2; no reliable D call. Deletions cut 4 bases from V and 0 bases from J, with 8 bases between. Germline lookup yields CDR1 SGHTA and CDR2 FQGNSA. There are 14 residues in the CDR3. CDR3 coding DNA: TGTGCCAGCAGCTCGCTCTTTAGCACAGATACGCAGTATTTT. Translated: CASSSLFSTDTQYF. Filled out from reference TRBV7-2 and TRBJ2-3, the complete variable domain reads GAGVSQSPSNKVTEKGKDVELRCDPISGHTALYWYRQSLGQGLEFLIYFQGNSAPDKSGLPSDRFSAERTGGSVSTLTIQRTQQEDSAVYLCASSSLFSTDTQYFGPGTRLTVL.

Concerning this clonotype: This may stem from a read error, because a much larger clone lies one nucleotide away. The chain couples TRBV13 to TRBJ2-7; D call uncertain. This CDR3 has 16 amino acids. Trimming took 7 bases from V and 0 from J, leaving 19 bases between them. Germline CDR1 is PRHDT and CDR2 is FYEKMQ (reference sequence). The CDR3, as DNA: TGTGCCAGCACCTTTTTACTGGCCCGGAGCTCCTACGAGCAGTACTTC. Its protein is CASTFLLARSSYEQYF.

This clonotype has only a few counts. The chain employs TRBV5-1 and TRBJ2-1, with 9 nucleotides matching TRBD2. CDR3 size: 15 residues. CDR1 is SGHRS and CDR2 is YFSETQ in the germline V gene. V lost 4 bases to trimming and J lost 6 bases; unmatched junction nucleotides: 8. This CDR3 is CASSAIAGVANEQFF. CDR3 nucleotides: TGCGCCAGCAGCGCAATAGCGGGAGTTGCCAATGAGCAGTTCTTC.

The CDR3 coding sequence is TGTGCCAGCAGTTATCCCACTGAAGCTTTCTTT. Protein sequence: CASSYPTEAFF. V is TRBV6-2 or TRBV6-3 and J is TRBJ1-1; D is unresolved. V was cut by 3 bases and J by 4 bases, with 3 bases left in between. Germline V lookup: CDR1 MNHEY, CDR2 SVGEGT. The CDR3 runs 11 residues.

At least ten counts were recorded for this clonotype. The rearrangement joins TRBV7-8 to TRBJ2-7, with D perhaps TRBD2 (5 bases). Per the germline V gene, CDR1 is SGHVS and CDR2 is FQNEAQ. This CDR3 has 17 amino acids. Trimming cost V 3 bases and J 0 bases, with 18 bases left between them. CDR3 amino acids: CASSLDFRGASSYEQYF. DNA of the CDR3: TGTGCCAGCAGCTTGGATTTTCGGGGTGCTAGCTCCTACGAGCAGTACTTC.

This clonotype appeared a few times. The rearrangement links TRBV7-8 to TRBJ2-1; 10 nucleotides agree with TRBD2. The V gene end was trimmed by 2 bases and the J gene end by 2 bases; junction bases not matched to a gene: 3. The CDR3 is made up of 16 amino acids. Per germline, CDR1 SGHVS and CDR2 FQNEAQ. CDR3 nucleotides: TGTGCCAGCAGCTTAATTGGACTAGCGGCCTACAATGAGCAGTTCTTC. Translating gives CASSLIGLAAYNEQFF.

This clonotype was recorded at least ten times. This chain links TRBV28 with TRBJ2-3; D not resolved. The V end lost 5 bases, the J end lost 0 bases, and 9 bases lay between the germline ends. The length of the CDR3 is 14 residues. Germline loops: CDR1 MDHEN, CDR2 SYDVKM. CDR3 residues: CASSTWASTDTQYF. The CDR3 nucleotides are TGTGCCAGCAGTACTTGGGCTAGCACAGATACGCAGTATTTT.

This clonotype was seen many times. J is TRBJ2-1 and V is TRBV5-1; 8 nucleotides line up with TRBD2. In germline, CDR1 is SGHRS, CDR2 YFSETQ. V lost 0 bases to trimming and J lost 9 bases; unmatched junction nucleotides: 8. This CDR3 is 15 amino acids long. In nucleotides, the CDR3 is TGCGCCAGCAGCTTGGACACGGGAGGGGCAGGTGAGCAGTTCTTC. Its protein is CASSLDTGGAGEQFF.

This clonotype appeared many times. V usage is TRBV6-5 and J usage is TRBJ2-2, with 7 positions matching TRBD1. The CDR3 is 17 residues long. J gave up 4 bases and V 2 bases, and 10 bases lay outside the gene matches. Germline CDR1 is MNHEY and CDR2 is SVGAGI. As DNA, the CDR3 is TGTGCCAGCAGTTACCGAGGAGGCCCAGGGGGCACCGGGGAGCTGTTTTTT. Its protein product is CASSYRGGPGGTGELFF.

On this clonotype: The junction differs from germline at one of its ends, possibly a read error. The gene calls are TRBV5-8 and TRBJ2-3; 13 bases agree with TRBD2. CDR1 SGHTS and CDR2 YDEGEE come from the germline V gene. The CDR3 runs 17 residues. This chain's CDR3 is CAISLLLAGGRTDTQYF. The CDR3 DNA reads TGTGCCATCAGCTTGTTACTAGCGGGAGGGCGCACAGATACGCAGTATTTT.

V usage is TRBV20-1 and J usage is TRBJ2-1, with 12 bases identical to TRBD2. This CDR3 comprises 19 residues. Germline CDR1 is DFQATT and CDR2 is SNEGSKA (reference sequence). The V segment lost 0 bases and the J segment 6 bases; nucleotides outside the gene matches: 15. Here the CDR3 DNA reads TGCAGTGCTAGAGATCCTACTAGCGGGAGGTCTACTAGGGGCAATGAGCAGTTCTTC. It codes for CSARDPTSGRSTRGNEQFF.

This clonotype was seen many times. The V and J genes are TRBV5-5 and TRBJ2-7; 7 bases map to TRBD1. J gave up 6 bases and V 2 bases, and 11 bases lay outside the gene matches. The CDR3 is 15 residues long. Germline V lookup: CDR1 SGHKS, CDR2 YYEKEE (reference sequence). CDR3 loop: CASSFRYQGVAEQYF. CDR3 DNA sequence: TGTGCCAGCAGCTTTCGGTATCAGGGGGTAGCCGAGCAGTACTTC.

The V call is TRBV5-6, the J call TRBJ2-3, with D perhaps TRBD1 (8 bases). There are 16 residues in the CDR3. The germline V gene has CDR1 SGHDT and CDR2 YYEEEE. Deletions cut 0 bases from V and 3 bases from J, with 14 bases between. The CDR3: CASSLEDRGLTDTQYF. The CDR3, as DNA: TGTGCCAGCAGCTTGGAAGACAGGGGACTAACAGATACGCAGTATTTT.

The chain joins TRBV7-6 to TRBJ2-3, with 10 nucleotides matching TRBD2. Trimming took 5 bases from V and 2 from J; bases not matched to a gene: 7. Germline CDR1 is SGHVS and CDR2 is FNYEAQ. The CDR3 runs to 16 residues. CDR3 sequence (DNA): TGTGCCAGCAGCCATGGACTAGCGGCTATCACAGATACGCAGTATTTT. Amino acids: CASSHGLAAITDTQYF.

The CDR3 reads CASSYFSANTGELFF. Written as DNA, the CDR3 is TGTGCCAGCAGTTATTTCAGTGCGAACACCGGGGAGCTGTTTTTT. The genes are TRBV27 and TRBJ2-2, with D unresolved. Trimming removed 4 bases at V and 0 bases at J, with 9 bases between. The CDR3 consists of 15 residues. Germline V gene lookup returns CDR1 MNHEY and CDR2 SMNVEV (reference sequence).

At least ten counts were recorded for this clonotype. The rearrangement uses TRBV20-1 and TRBJ1-1; TRBD1 agrees at 8 bases. The germline V gene encodes CDR1 DFQATT and CDR2 SNEGSKA (reference sequence). The CDR3 is 15 residues long. Trimming at V came to 3 bases and at J to 1 base, leaving 7 bases not matched to a gene. Here the CDR3 DNA reads TGCAGTGCTAGGGAACCTGACAGGGGGAACACTGAAGCTTTCTTT. Translation: CSAREPDRGNTEAFF.

This clonotype was counted ten times or more. The V and J genes are TRBV20-1 and TRBJ1-2, with 7 bases matching TRBD1. CDR3 length: 13 amino acids. V lost 5 bases and J lost 4; bases outside the gene matches: 7. In germline, CDR1 is DFQATT, CDR2 SNEGSKA (reference sequence). DNA for the CDR3: TGCAGTGCTCCATTAAGGGACAGCTATGGCTACACCTTC. As protein: CSAPLRDSYGYTF.

This clonotype has ten or more counts. The chain is built from TRBV5-6 and TRBJ2-7; D remains unclear. Trimming pared 4 bases from V and 1 base from J, leaving 12 bases between. The CDR3 extends over 14 amino acids. Germline loops: CDR1 SGHDT, CDR2 YYEEEE. The CDR3 DNA reads TGTGCCAGCAGCGGGTGGGCAGAATCCTACGAGCAGTACTTC. Amino acids: CASSGWAESYEQYF.

This clonotype was recorded a few times. The chain carries TRBV4-1 and TRBJ2-2; 10 nucleotides line up with TRBD2. This CDR3 is 16 amino acids long. J gave up 7 bases and V 4 bases, and 9 bases lay outside the gene matches. The germline V gene has CDR1 MGHRA and CDR2 YSYEKL. CDR3 DNA sequence: TGCGCCAGCAGCCCCCTAGCGGGAGTTCGATTCGGGGAGCTGTTTTTT. The encoded protein is CASSPLAGVRFGELFF.